This TCR beta chain came from a study of cytomegalovirus exposure and HLA in healthy donors (dated by TCRdb to 2015 to 2018). Broadly, across the study: According to an earlier analysis of several hundred of the donors, some 170 million T cells yielded 100 million or so unique TCR beta sequences and approximately 300 Gb of sequence data. An early release covering around 630 HLA-typed donors comprised roughly 300 gigabases of sequencing data and around 80 million unique TCR sequences. Of the roughly 420 genotyped donors, more than 75% were placed in the genetic ancestry cluster associated with self-reported Caucasian donors. The study was designed to test whether signatures of past pathogen exposure could be identified by cataloging public T cell receptors. Using immunosequencing, the study profiled T cell repertoires from about 620 subjects and related those repertoires to cytomegalovirus serostatus. Besides the first cohort of around 670 subjects, a separate validation cohort made up of about 120 different subjects was used. To predict cytomegalovirus infection status, the study brought together high-throughput TCR immunosequencing, statistical association of individual TCRs with disease status, and machine learning. To study patterns of TCR occurrence, a later analysis re-analyzed previously published TCR beta repertoires from around 700 donors and added high-resolution HLA genotyping. Rather than using new phenotypic data, the later analysis identified candidate immune exposures from TCR beta sequences and from how often those sequences occurred across donors. An earlier analysis of 587 of the donors applied high-throughput TCR beta sequencing to assess whether each TCR beta V gene segment acted as functional or pseudogenic. Donor age, sex, ethnicity and CMV serostatus were compiled together with the repertoire data. Genome-wide SNP genotypes for about 60% of the roughly 670 donors were used in a later genetic analysis, which treated that subset as a discovery cohort. Every discovery cohort repertoire had been produced on one sequencing platform. HLA typing covered class I and class II loci at four-digit resolution. Typing coverage differed by locus: A, B, C, DRB1 and DQB1 were typed in about 620-640 donors, DQA1 in 500 to 550, DPA1 in some 570, and DPB1 in 450 to 480. Because of strong linkage in the cohort, five DR-DQ haplotypes were treated as single units for association and clustering. Across some 400 genotyped donors of the cohort, an average of approximately 220,000 unique TCR beta nucleotide sequences per donor were sequenced, and roughly 20% of those sequences were non-productive. Paper-wide results and their limitations: Because counts were too low, roughly 17 rarely observed V segments, including chromosome 9 orphons, were left out of the earlier analysis of 587 of the donors. Cytomegalovirus status was reported to be diagnosed by the classifier with high specificity and sensitivity in both the original and validation cohorts. Compared with the approximately 670-donor mean, donors in an Asian-associated ancestry cluster had fewer N-insertions in productive TCRs, according to a later genetic analysis. In an earlier analysis of 587 of the donors, most TCR beta V segments appeared in productive rearrangements about 90% or about 30% of the time, broadly matching IMGT annotations. Sequencing depth was assumed to be roughly uniform across donors in the presence/absence analyses, though that assumption may not hold. In a later analysis, HLA-associated TCR beta chains were found to be more clonally expanded and to have lower generation probabilities than equally common non-associated chains. A cluster of highly shared sequence variants was judged likely to represent a technical artifact of the sequencing pipeline. The authors suggested that the approach could potentially be extended to other disease states and immunological phenotypes. Across donors, most TCR sequences were observed very rarely, whereas some public TCRs were present in many individuals. Most CMV-associated TCR beta chains appeared to be HLA-restricted in a later analysis, and the HLA associations seemed to be driven largely by CMV exposure. Some IMGT-functional V segments, including TRBV6-2 and TRBV6-3, could not be told apart with the 87-base-pair reads, so those segments were excluded. CMV serostatus was the only immune exposure information available for the cohort. In the study, about 150 TCR beta chains were listed as associated with cytomegalovirus. A later analysis associated 16,951 TCR beta sequences with specific HLA alleles at a false discovery rate of 0.05. In vitro tests confirmed that a few of the cytomegalovirus-associated TCR beta chains recognize cytomegalovirus antigens. A later genetic analysis associated a missense DCLRE1C variant with V-gene and J-gene trimming of TCR beta chains, and an independent cohort replicated the association. According to a later analysis, parvovirus B19, influenza, CMV and Epstein-Barr virus appeared linked to several top co-occurrence clusters. A further reported finding was that TCR beta sequences accurately predicted the HLA-A and HLA-B alleles for most subjects in the first cohort. This cohort had only TCR beta chains sequenced, and the lack of alpha or paired-chain data limited which features could be detected. Because some donors lacked HLA typing at each locus, the association tests relied only on the typed subset. Strong co-occurrence of HLA alleles, especially DR and DQ, made assigning TCR associations to individual alleles difficult. Linkage disequilibrium might explain the correlated functional status among segregating V segments, but an unknown experimental factor could not be excluded. A later analysis found that TCR association rates varied across HLA loci, with DRB1 alleles showing the most associated TCRs and HLA-C alleles the fewest.

Relative to germline, V is missing 0 bases and J is missing 12 bases, with 7 bases of the junction outside any gene match. The CDR3 holds 15 amino acids from the cysteine to the phenylalanine. This entry keeps only the CDR3 DNA: 45 bases, framed from base 1. From the germline V gene, CDR1 is LGHNA and CDR2 is YSLEER. The cohort consisted of 666 healthy bone marrow donors. Cohort members were all nominally healthy when sampled, although unrecorded immune exposures were likely present. The donor was CMV seropositive and was included in the group of 289 seropositive cohort members. Each donor provided a peripheral blood sample, and peripheral blood mononuclear cells were used for TCR beta sequencing. The Qiagen DNeasy Blood Extraction Kit was used to extract genomic DNA from the blood cell samples. Receptor libraries were prepared by the immunoSEQ multiplex PCR assay. For the multiplex PCR, a mixture combining 60 forward primers for TCR Vbeta segments and 13 reverse primers for TCR Jbeta segments was used. The CDR3 region of rearranged TCR beta genes was amplified from genomic DNA by a multiplex PCR assay. The amplified TCR beta libraries were sequenced on the Illumina HiSeq System as 87-base-pair reads. In the paper's pipeline: In a later analysis, 80 million or so unique TCR beta chains were counted across the approximately 670 repertoires, and around 10 million of these chains were shared by at least two donors. To remove PCR and sequencing errors, raw reads were error-corrected and collapsed into unique sequences using a nearest-neighbor algorithm that merged closely related sequences. V, D and J gene segments were assigned by aligning CDR3 sequences to IMGT reference sequences. Each retained sequence needed at least a six-nucleotide match to both a V gene segment and a J gene segment. A rearrangement was called productive if the CDR3 had no stop codons and remained in frame with V and J, and every other rearrangement was called non-productive. CDR3 was defined by IMGT convention, running from the second conserved V-encoded cysteine to the conserved J-encoded phenylalanine. The earlier analysis of a few hundred of the donors excluded sequences that lacked an unambiguous match to a single V gene segment. An earlier analysis of around 600 of the donors classified V segments as functional when productive rearrangements were above 56.7% and as segregating when the standard deviation between donors was above 5%. A statistical classification framework was built to diagnose cytomegalovirus status from the catalog of TCR beta chain sequences. In a later analysis, TCR nucleotide sequences were compared against IMGT/GENE-DB human TR gene sequences so that V and J genes could be assigned. Using the TCRdist pipeline, a later analysis assigned CDR3 sequences along with most-parsimonious VDJ recombination scenarios. In a later analysis, each TCR beta chain was defined by its CDR3 amino acid sequence together with its V-gene family, and reads without a unique V-gene family were excluded. In a later analysis, several hundred highly shared, low-generation-probability nucleotide sequences were removed to address suspected cross-contamination and a sequencing artifact. In a later analysis, a clonal expansion index was calculated for each public chain from normalized within-repertoire ranks of inferred template counts. In a later analysis, generation probabilities were computed using a VDJ recombination model fitted to out-of-frame rearrangements, and the results were checked against IGoR. In a later analysis, TCR-TCR, TCR-HLA and TCR-CMV co-occurrence was scored with hypergeometric tests, and a repertoire-size bias correction was applied to TCR pairs. In a later analysis, false discovery rates were estimated by permuting HLA or CMV assignments 20 times. A later analysis grouped co-occurring TCRs with DBSCAN, adding TCRdist sequence similarity when clustering within HLA-allele-positive subsets. Repertoires with fewer than 30,000 or more than 120,000 public chains, plus five repertoires with anomalous nucleotide sharing, were excluded from co-occurrence clustering. TCRdb took this table from immuneACCESS and kept in-frame rearrangements with V and J called. Such tables lack part of the clones; where checked against another copy, unresolved V genes explain under half of the gap, and the rest is unexplained. Clone size and the V and J calls come from that table; the DNA yielded D and trimming. The sample table lists 55,000 to 80,000 clones, about three quarters of them with a count of one. Nearly 7.5% of the sample is taken by the ten largest.

As concerns this clone: Its antigen is currently not known. No much larger clonotype is one base removed from it; base qualities were not supplied.

This TCR was sampled from a woman aged 25-40 years in good health and CMV-seropositive. Sequencing was performed on PBMCs. Recombination joined TRBV4-3 with TRBJ2-2; the junction holds 10 bases that match TRBD2. The nucleotide sequence is given as TGCGCCAGCAGCCAAGATACTAGCGGGGCCCCTCAGCTGTTTTTT. It specifies CASSQDTSGAPQLFF.